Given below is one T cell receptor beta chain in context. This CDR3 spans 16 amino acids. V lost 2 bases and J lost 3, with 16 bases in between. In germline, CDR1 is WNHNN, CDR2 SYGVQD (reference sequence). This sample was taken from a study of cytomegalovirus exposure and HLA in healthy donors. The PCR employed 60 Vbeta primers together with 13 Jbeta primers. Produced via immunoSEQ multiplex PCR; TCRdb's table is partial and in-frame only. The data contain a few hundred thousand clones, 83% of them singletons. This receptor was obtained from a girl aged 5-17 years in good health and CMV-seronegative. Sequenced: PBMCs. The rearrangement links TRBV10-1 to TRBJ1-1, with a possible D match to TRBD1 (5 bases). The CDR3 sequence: CASSESGTERDTEAFF. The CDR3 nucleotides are TGCGCCAGCAGTGAGAGTGGGACTGAGAGGGACACTGAAGCTTTCTTT.